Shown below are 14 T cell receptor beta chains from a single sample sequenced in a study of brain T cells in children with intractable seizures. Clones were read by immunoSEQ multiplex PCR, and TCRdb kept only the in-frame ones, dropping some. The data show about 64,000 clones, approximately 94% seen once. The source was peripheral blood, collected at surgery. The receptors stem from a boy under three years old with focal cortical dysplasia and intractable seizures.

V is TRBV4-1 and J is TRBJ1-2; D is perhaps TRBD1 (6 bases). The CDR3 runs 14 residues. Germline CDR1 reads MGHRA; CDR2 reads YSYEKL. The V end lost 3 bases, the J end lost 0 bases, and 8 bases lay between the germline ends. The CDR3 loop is CASSHNRANYGYTF. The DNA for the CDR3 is TGCGCCAGCAGCCATAACAGGGCTAACTATGGCTACACCTTC.

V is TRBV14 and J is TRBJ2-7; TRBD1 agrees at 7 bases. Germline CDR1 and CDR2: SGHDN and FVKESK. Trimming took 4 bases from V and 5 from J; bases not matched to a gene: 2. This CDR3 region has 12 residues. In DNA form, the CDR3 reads TGTGCCAGCAGCCCGACAGGGAACGAGCAGTACTTC. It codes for CASSPTGNEQYF.

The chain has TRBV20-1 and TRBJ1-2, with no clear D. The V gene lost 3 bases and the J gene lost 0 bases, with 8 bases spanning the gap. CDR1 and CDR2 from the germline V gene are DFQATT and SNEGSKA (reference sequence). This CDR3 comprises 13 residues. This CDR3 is CSASGGANYGYTF. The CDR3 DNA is TGCAGTGCTAGTGGCGGAGCTAACTATGGCTACACCTTC.

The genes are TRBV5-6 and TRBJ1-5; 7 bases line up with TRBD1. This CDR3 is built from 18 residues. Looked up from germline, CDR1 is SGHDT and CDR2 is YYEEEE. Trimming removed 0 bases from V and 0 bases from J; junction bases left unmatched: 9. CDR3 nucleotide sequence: TGTGCCAGCAGCTTGGGAGGACAGGCCCTCTATAGCAATCAGCCCCAGCATTTT. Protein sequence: CASSLGGQALYSNQPQHF.

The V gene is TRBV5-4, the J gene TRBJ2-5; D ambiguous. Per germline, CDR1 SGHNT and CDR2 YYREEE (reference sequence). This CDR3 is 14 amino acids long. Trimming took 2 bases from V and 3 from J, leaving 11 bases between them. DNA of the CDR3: TGTGCCAGCAGCTTTGTTGGCGACAAAGAGACCCAGTACTTC. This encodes CASSFVGDKETQYF.

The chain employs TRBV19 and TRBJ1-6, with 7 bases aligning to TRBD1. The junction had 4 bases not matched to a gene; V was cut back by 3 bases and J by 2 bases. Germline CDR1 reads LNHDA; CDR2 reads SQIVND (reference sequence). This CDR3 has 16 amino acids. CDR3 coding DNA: TGTGCCAGTAGTATTGGACAGGACGCCTATAATTCACCCCTCCACTTT. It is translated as CASSIGQDAYNSPLHF.

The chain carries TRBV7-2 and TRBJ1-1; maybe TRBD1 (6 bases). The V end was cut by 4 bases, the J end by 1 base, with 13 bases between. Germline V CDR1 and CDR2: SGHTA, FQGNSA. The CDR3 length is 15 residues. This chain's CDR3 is CASSWLQGRNTEAFF. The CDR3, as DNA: TGTGCCAGCAGCTGGCTACAGGGTCGGAACACTGAAGCTTTCTTT.

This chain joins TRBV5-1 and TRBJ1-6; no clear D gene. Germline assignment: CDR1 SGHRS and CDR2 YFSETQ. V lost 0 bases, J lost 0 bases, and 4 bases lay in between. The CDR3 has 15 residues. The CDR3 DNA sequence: TGCGCCAGCAGCTTGGTAGGCTCCTATAATTCACCCCTCCACTTT. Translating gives CASSLVGSYNSPLHF. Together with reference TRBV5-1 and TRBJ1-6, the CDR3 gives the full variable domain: KAGVTQTPRYLIKTRGQQVTLSCSPISGHRSVSWYQQTPGQGLQFLFEYFSETQRNKGNFPGRFSGRQFSNSRSEMNVSTLELGDSALYLCASSLVGSYNSPLHFGNGTRLTVT.

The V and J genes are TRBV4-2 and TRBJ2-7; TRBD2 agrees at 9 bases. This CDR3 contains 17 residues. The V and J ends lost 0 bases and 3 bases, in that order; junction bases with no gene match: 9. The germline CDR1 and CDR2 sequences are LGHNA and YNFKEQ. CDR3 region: CASSQDLTWRGGYEQYF. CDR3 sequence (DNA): TGTGCCAGCAGCCAAGATCTAACCTGGCGGGGGGGCTACGAGCAGTACTTC.

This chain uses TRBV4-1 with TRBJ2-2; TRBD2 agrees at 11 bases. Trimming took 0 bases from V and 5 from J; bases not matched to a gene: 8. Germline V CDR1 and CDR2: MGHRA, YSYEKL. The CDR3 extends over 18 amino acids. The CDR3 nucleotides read TGCGCCAGCAGCCAAGATGTCCCTAGCGGGGGGTTTACCGGGGAGCTGTTTTTT. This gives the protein CASSQDVPSGGFTGELFF.

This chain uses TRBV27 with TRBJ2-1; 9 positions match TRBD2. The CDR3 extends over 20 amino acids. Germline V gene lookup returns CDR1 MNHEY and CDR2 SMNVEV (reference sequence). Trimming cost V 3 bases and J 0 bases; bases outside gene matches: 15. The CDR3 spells CASSFISEGTSSSSYNEQFF. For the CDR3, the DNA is TGTGCCAGCAGTTTCATCTCGGAGGGGACTAGCTCTAGCTCCTACAATGAGCAGTTCTTC.

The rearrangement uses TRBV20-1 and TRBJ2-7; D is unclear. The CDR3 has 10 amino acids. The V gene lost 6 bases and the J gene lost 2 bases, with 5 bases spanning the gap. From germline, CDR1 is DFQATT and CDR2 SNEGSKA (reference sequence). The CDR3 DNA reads TGCAGTGCCCAAACCTACGAGCAGTACTTC. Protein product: CSAQTYEQYF.

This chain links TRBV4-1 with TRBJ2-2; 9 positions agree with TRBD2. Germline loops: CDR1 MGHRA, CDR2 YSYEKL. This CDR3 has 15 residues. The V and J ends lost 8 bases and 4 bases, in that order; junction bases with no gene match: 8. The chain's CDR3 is CASALAGTGTGELFF. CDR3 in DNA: TGCGCCAGCGCCCTAGCGGGGACGGGCACCGGGGAGCTGTTTTTT.

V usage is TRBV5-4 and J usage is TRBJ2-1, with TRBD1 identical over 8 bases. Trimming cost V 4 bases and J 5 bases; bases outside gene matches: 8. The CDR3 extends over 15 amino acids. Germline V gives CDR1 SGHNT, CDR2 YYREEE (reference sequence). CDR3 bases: TGTGCCAGCAGCCCAGGGGGCTATGTGGACAATGAGCAGTTCTTC. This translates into CASSPGGYVDNEQFF.